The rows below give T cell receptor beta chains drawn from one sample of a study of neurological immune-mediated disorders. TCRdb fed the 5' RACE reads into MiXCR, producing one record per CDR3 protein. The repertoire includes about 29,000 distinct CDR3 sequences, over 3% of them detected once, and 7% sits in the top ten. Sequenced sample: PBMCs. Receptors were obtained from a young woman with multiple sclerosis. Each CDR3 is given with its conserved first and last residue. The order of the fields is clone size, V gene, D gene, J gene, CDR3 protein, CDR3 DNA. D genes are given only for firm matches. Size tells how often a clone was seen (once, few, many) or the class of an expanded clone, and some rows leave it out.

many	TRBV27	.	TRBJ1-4	CASSLGPRPNEKLFF	TGTGCCAGCAGTTTAGGGCCGCGGCCTAATGAAAAACTGTTTTTT
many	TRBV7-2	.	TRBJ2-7	CASSLNAVGGYEQYF	TGTGCCAGCAGCCTGAACGCGGTTGGGGGCTACGAGCAGTACTTC
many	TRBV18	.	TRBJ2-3	CASSPSPGDTDTQYF	TGTGCCAGCTCACCCTCCCCCGGGGACACAGATACGCAGTATTTT
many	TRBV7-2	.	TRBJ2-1	CASSLNLAVLGGEQFF	TGTGCCAGCAGCCTGAATCTAGCGGTCCTAGGGGGTGAGCAGTTCTTC
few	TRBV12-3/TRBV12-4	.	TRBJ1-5	CASIVSGGRDSQPQNF	TGTGCCAGCATCGTTTCGGGGGGGAGAGACAGCCAGCCCCAGAATTTT
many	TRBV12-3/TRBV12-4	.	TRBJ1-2	CASSDGPPYGYTF	TGTGCCAGCAGTGATGGACCCCCTTATGGCTACACCTTC
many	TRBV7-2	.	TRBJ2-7	CASSLDRGYEQYF	TGTGCCAGCAGCTTAGATCGGGGTTACGAGCAGTACTTC
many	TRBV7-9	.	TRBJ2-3	CASRKRTAGTDTQYF	TGTGCCAGCAGAAAACGGACAGCCGGGACAGATACGCAGTATTTT
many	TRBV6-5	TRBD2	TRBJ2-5	CASRDNPGLAETQYF	TGTGCCAGCAGGGACAACCCGGGACTAGCAGAGACCCAGTACTTC
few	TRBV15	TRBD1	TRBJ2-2	CATSRDRRTGNTGELFF	TGTGCCACCAGCAGAGATCGCCGGACAGGAAACACCGGGGAGCTGTTTTTT
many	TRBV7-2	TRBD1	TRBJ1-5	CASSPGGWNQPQNF	TGTGCCAGCTCCCCAGGGGGTTGGAATCAGCCCCAGAATTTT
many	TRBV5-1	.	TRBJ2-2	CASSSQSTGELFF	TGCGCCAGCAGCTCACAGAGCACCGGGGAGCTGTTTTTT
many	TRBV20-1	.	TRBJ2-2	CSARDYPGLNTGELFF	TGCAGTGCTAGAGATTACCCAGGGCTTAACACCGGGGAGCTGTTTTTT
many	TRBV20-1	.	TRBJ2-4	CSASPVGINKNIQYF	TGCAGTGCTAGCCCAGTAGGGATAAACAAAAACATTCAGTACTTC
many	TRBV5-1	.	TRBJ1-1	CASSVQGNTEAFF	TGCGCCAGCAGCGTACAGGGGAACACTGAAGCTTTCTTT
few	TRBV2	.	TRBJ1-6	CASSEDAKVRSPLHF	TGTGCCAGCAGTGAAGATGCCAAAGTGAGATCACCCCTCCACTTT
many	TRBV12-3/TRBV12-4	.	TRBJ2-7	CASSFGGVQRYEQYF	TGTGCCAGCAGTTTCGGCGGAGTCCAGCGTTACGAGCAGTACTTC
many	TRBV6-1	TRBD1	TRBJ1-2	CASSETGGLGYTF	TGTGCCAGCAGTGAGACAGGGGGCCTTGGCTACACCTTC
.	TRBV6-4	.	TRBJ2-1	CASRRGTSYNEQFF	TGTGCCAGCCGACGCGGGACTTCCTACAATGAGCAGTTCTTC
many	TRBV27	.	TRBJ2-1	CASTQGGSYNEQFF	TGTGCCAGCACCCAGGGGGGGTCCTACAATGAGCAGTTCTTC
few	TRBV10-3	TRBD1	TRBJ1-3	CAISEGTVSGKTIYF	TGTGCCATCAGTGAGGGGACAGTCTCTGGAAAAACCATATATTTT
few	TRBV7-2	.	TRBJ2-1	CASSFRPYNEQFF	TGTGCCAGCAGCTTTCGACCGTACAATGAGCAGTTCTTC
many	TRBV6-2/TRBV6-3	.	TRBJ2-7	CASSYSSPIASEQYF	TGTGCCAGCAGTTACTCGTCTCCAATCGCTAGCGAGCAGTACTTC
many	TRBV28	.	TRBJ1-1	CASRGYTEAFF	TGTGCCAGCAGAGGCTACACTGAAGCTTTCTTT
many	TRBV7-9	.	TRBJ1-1	CASSLAQGHTEAFF	TGTGCCAGCAGCTTAGCTCAGGGGCACACTGAAGCTTTCTTT
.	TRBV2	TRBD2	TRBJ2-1	CASSPDQREDNEQFF	TGTGCCAGCAGTCCCGACCAGCGGGAGGACAATGAGCAGTTCTTC
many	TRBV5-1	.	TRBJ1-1	CASSLVPGPQDTEAFF	TGCGCCAGCAGCTTGGTCCCGGGACCCCAGGACACTGAAGCTTTCTTT
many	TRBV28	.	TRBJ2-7	CASLSYEQYF	TGTGCCAGCTTAAGCTACGAGCAGTACTTC
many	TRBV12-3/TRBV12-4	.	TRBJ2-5	CASSSKGEETQYF	TGTGCCAGCAGTTCCAAGGGGGAGGAGACCCAGTACTTC
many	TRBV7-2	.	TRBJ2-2	CASSLALNTGELFF	TGTGCCAGCAGCTTAGCGTTAAACACCGGGGAGCTGTTTTTT
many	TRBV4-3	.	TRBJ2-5	CASSQGLPPRGTQYF	TGCGCCAGCAGCCAAGGGCTACCTCCCCGGGGGACCCAGTACTTC
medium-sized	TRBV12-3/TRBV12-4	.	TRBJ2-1	CASSNTGDPIYNEQFF	TGTGCCAGCAGTAATACGGGAGACCCTATCTACAATGAGCAGTTCTTC
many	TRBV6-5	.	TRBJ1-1	CASRPRPGGQVNTEAFF	TGTGCCAGCAGACCCCGCCCCGGGGGCCAGGTGAACACTGAAGCTTTCTTT
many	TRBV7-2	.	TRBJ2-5	CASSSLEGLETQYF	TGTGCCAGCAGCTCCCTCGAAGGGCTAGAGACCCAGTACTTC
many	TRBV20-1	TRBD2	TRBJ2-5	CSAREGGGGGKTQYF	TGCAGTGCCAGGGAAGGCGGGGGGGGCGGAAAGACCCAGTACTTC
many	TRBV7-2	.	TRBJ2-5	CASSLVRARETQYF	TGTGCCAGCAGCTTGGTCAGGGCGAGGGAGACCCAGTACTTC
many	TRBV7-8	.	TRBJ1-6	CASSRWNSPLNF	TGTGCCAGCAGTCGATGGAATTCACCCCTCAACTTT
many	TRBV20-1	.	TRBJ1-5	CSAREGAVGQPQHF	TGCAGTGCTAGAGAAGGGGCCGTGGGTCAGCCCCAGCATTTT
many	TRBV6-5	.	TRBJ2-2	CASRAGENTGELFF	TGTGCCAGCAGAGCAGGGGAGAACACCGGGGAGCTGTTTTTT
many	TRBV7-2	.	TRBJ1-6	CASSPSGTPGRSPLHF	TGTGCCAGCAGTCCTTCCGGGACACCCGGCCGTTCACCCCTCCACTTT
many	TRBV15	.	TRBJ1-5	CATSRGGTLYSNQPQHF	TGTGCCACCAGCAGAGGTGGGACATTATATAGCAATCAGCCCCAGCATTTT
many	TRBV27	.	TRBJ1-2	CASSPLDRTGGYTF	TGTGCCAGCAGTCCGCTTGACAGGACCGGCGGCTACACCTTC
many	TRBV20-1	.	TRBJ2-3	CSAPSVGTDTQYF	TGCAGTGCCCCCAGCGTGGGCACAGATACGCAGTATTTT
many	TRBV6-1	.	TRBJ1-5	CASSDTVNQPQHF	TGTGCCAGCAGTGATACAGTCAATCAGCCCCAGCATTTT
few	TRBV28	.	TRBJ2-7	CASSIPRVLVHEQYF	TGTGCCAGCAGTATCCCCAGGGTACTGGTCCACGAGCAGTACTTC
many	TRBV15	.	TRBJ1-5	CATSRGGGPNQPQNF	TGTGCCACCAGCAGAGGGGGGGGCCCCAATCAGCCCCAGAATTTT
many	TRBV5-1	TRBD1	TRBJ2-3	CASSPGQTSTDTQYF	TGCGCCAGCAGCCCGGGACAGACGAGCACAGATACGCAGTATTTT
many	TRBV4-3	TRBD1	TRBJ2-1	CASSQRQGSYNEQFF	TGCGCCAGCAGCCAACGACAGGGCTCCTACAATGAGCAGTTCTTC
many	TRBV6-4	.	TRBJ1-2	CASDPLGGFSYTF	TGTGCCAGCGACCCCCTAGGGGGGTTCAGCTACACCTTC
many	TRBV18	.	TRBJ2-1	CASSPNRDPTQYNEQFF	TGTGCCAGCTCACCTAACAGGGACCCCACCCAATACAATGAGCAGTTCTTC
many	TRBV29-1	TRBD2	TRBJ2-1	CSVEEIAGWSEQFF	TGCAGCGTTGAAGAGATAGCGGGGTGGTCGGAGCAGTTCTTC
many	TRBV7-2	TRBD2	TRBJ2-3	CASSLVASGGAGDTQYF	TGTGCCAGCAGCTTAGTCGCTAGCGGGGGGGCCGGAGATACGCAGTATTTT
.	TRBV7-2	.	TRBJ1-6	CASSLAGSDSPLNF	TGTGCCAGCAGCTTAGCGGGTTCAGACTCACCCCTCAACTTT
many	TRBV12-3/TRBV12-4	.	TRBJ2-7	CASSLDLGGHREYF	TGTGCCAGCAGTTTAGACCTTGGGGGTCACCGGGAGTACTTC
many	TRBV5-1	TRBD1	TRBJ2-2	CASSLVDRATGELFF	TGCGCCAGCAGCTTGGTGGACAGGGCCACCGGGGAGCTGTTTTTT
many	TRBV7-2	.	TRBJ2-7	CASSSAGPSSYEQYF	TGTGCCAGCAGCTCCGCGGGCCCAAGCTCCTACGAGCAGTACTTC